These 2 T cell receptor beta chains share one sample of origin, sequenced in a study of blood T cell repertoires in COVID-19. TCRdb's table, derived via immunoSEQ multiplex PCR, lists solely in-frame clones and lacks some. The repertoire holds about 78,000 clones, with around nine tenths as singletons. Sequencing was carried out using peripheral blood. The receptor source for this set is a man over 45 with active or convalescent COVID-19.

The chain is built from TRBV2 and TRBJ2-2, with a possible D match to TRBD2 (7 bases). Trimming took 6 bases from V and 4 from J, leaving 12 bases between them. Germline V lookup: CDR1 SNHLY, CDR2 FYNNEI. This CDR3 is built from 14 residues. Written as DNA, the CDR3 is TGTGCCAGCAGGAGGGGGGGAAGCACCGGGGAGCTGTTTTTT. It yields the protein CASRRGGSTGELFF.

In its sample, this clone was seen once. V and J are TRBV11-2 and TRBJ2-2, with 8 bases matching TRBD2. With V trimmed by 1 base and J by 0 bases, 10 bases remained unmatched. The CDR3 has 19 amino acids. The germline CDR1 and CDR2 sequences are SGHAT and FQNNGV. This chain's CDR3 is CASSLVRMRGAANTGELFF. DNA for the CDR3: TGTGCCAGCAGCTTAGTACGCATGCGGGGGGCCGCGAACACCGGGGAGCTGTTTTTT.